These 18 T cell receptor beta chains were sequenced from one sample in a study of chemoradiotherapy in HPV16-positive cancers. The protocol was immunoSEQ multiplex PCR, while the TCRdb copy is restricted to in-frame clones and leaves out a portion. The sample has 2,700 or so clones; 87% are singletons. This specimen consisted of tumor tissue, obtained from a patient who underwent chemoradiotherapy. The source of these receptors is a human donor with HPV-associated anogenital cancer.

The genes are TRBV6-5 and TRBJ2-7, with D tentatively TRBD2 (5 bases). Trimming left V 1 base short and J 5 bases short, with 12 bases between. The CDR3 length is 14 residues. The germline V gene has CDR1 MNHEY and CDR2 SVGAGI. The CDR3 region has the DNA TGTGCCAGCAGTTACTGGGAGAACTCTGACGAGCAGTACTTC. This sequence encodes CASSYWENSDEQYF.

This chain connects TRBV25-1 to TRBJ2-1, with D perhaps TRBD1 (6 bases). Germline CDR1 and CDR2: MGHDK and SYGVNS. Deletions cut 0 bases from V and 8 bases from J, with 17 bases between. This CDR3 is 16 amino acids long. CDR3 bases: TGTGCCAGCAGTGAATATGGGGACATGCATTCTTATGAGCAGTTCTTC. Its translation: CASSEYGDMHSYEQFF.

The V and J genes are TRBV4-1 and TRBJ2-1, with a tentative D call TRBD1 (5 bases). V lost 0 bases to trimming and J lost 1 base, with 13 bases between them. This CDR3 contains 17 residues. Germline V gene lookup returns CDR1 MGHRA and CDR2 YSYEKL. In DNA form, the CDR3 reads TGCGCCAGCAGCCAAGATGGGGCAGTCCGGTCCTACAATGAGCAGTTCTTC. It specifies CASSQDGAVRSYNEQFF.

This chain connects TRBV7-2 to TRBJ2-3, with D unclear. The CDR3 length is 13 residues. Germline V CDR1 and CDR2: SGHTA, FQGNSA. Trimming cost V 5 bases and J 2 bases, with 8 bases left between them. CDR3 sequence reads: CASSRPPTDTQYF. The CDR3 DNA is TGTGCCAGCAGCCGTCCCCCCACAGATACGCAGTATTTT. The full variable domain, completed using reference TRBV7-2 and TRBJ2-3, is GAGVSQSPSNKVTEKGKDVELRCDPISGHTALYWYRQSLGQGLEFLIYFQGNSAPDKSGLPSDRFSAERTGGSVSTLTIQRTQQEDSAVYLCASSRPPTDTQYFGPGTRLTVL.

The chain has TRBV6-5 and TRBJ2-5; tentative D call: TRBD2 (6 bases). CDR3 length equals 15 residues. The germline CDR1 and CDR2 sequences are MNHEY and SVGAGI. V was shortened by 2 bases and J by 3 bases, with 13 bases between the two germline ends. The CDR3: CASSYGWEEKETQYF. The CDR3 DNA sequence: TGTGCCAGCAGTTACGGGTGGGAGGAGAAAGAGACCCAGTACTTC.

This sequence joins TRBV6-6 and TRBJ1-1; possibly TRBD1 for D (6 bases). The CDR3 spans 16 residues. Germline CDR1 and CDR2: MNHNY and SVGAGI (reference sequence). Trimming cost V 0 bases and J 1 base, with 12 bases left between them. CDR3 in DNA: TGTGCCAGCAGTTACTCATCGGGGGGCTCGAACACTGAAGCTTTCTTT. It encodes CASSYSSGGSNTEAFF.

The chain recombines TRBV27 with TRBJ2-4; D is possibly TRBD1 (5 bases). The germline V gene has CDR1 MNHEY and CDR2 SMNVEV (reference sequence). V was cut by 0 bases and J by 6 bases, with 12 bases left in between. This CDR3 comprises 15 residues. The CDR3 region is CASSLSVAGSNIQYF. CDR3 nucleotide sequence: TGTGCCAGCAGTTTATCGGTGGCAGGGTCAAACATTCAGTACTTC.

The count of this clone is one. The V call is TRBV5-6, the J call TRBJ1-5; 7 bases map to TRBD1. The CDR3 extends over 15 amino acids. The trim removed 4 bases at V and 3 bases at J, leaving 7 bases unmatched. Germline CDR1 SGHDT, CDR2 YYEEEE. CDR3 region: CASSVTGRDNQPQHF. In DNA, the CDR3 is TGTGCCAGCAGCGTGACAGGGCGAGACAATCAGCCCCAGCATTTT.

This chain uses TRBV28 with TRBJ2-7; 11 nucleotides match TRBD2. This CDR3 comprises 13 residues. Germline lookup yields CDR1 MDHEN and CDR2 SYDVKM. Trimming cost V 2 bases and J 6 bases; bases outside gene matches: 0. DNA of the CDR3: TGTGCCAGCAGTTTAGGGACTAGCGGCGAGCAGTACTTC. Residues: CASSLGTSGEQYF.

This chain links TRBV5-4 with TRBJ2-5; D call uncertain. TRBJ2-7 matches the DNA end more closely, so the J call is doubtful. Germline assignment: CDR1 SGHNT and CDR2 YYREEE (reference sequence). CDR3 length: 15 residues. CDR3 region: CASSLSGLGYYEQYF. DNA of the CDR3: TGTGCCAGCAGCTTATCAGGCTTAGGTTACTACGAGCAGTACTTC.

The chain couples TRBV19 to TRBJ1-1, with D unresolved. V was shortened by 7 bases and J by 7 bases, with 16 bases between the two germline ends. The CDR3 runs 13 residues. Germline CDR1 LNHDA, CDR2 SQIVND (reference sequence). The CDR3 nucleotides are TGTGCCAGTACCCCCCTCGGCGGGAGTGAAGCTTTCTTT. Protein sequence: CASTPLGGSEAFF.

The rearrangement joins TRBV5-4 to TRBJ1-2; 7 bases are a match to TRBD1. CDR3 length equals 14 residues. Per the germline V gene, CDR1 is SGHNT and CDR2 is YYREEE (reference sequence). The trim removed 4 bases at V and 6 bases at J, leaving 9 bases unmatched. The CDR3, as DNA: TGTGCCAGCAGCAGCTTGGACAGGTCTGATGGCTACACCTTC. Translation: CASSSLDRSDGYTF.

This chain joins TRBV7-9 and TRBJ2-7; 8 bases match TRBD1. CDR3 length: 14 amino acids. Germline values: CDR1 SEHNR, CDR2 FQNEAQ (reference sequence). V lost 1 base to trimming and J lost 2 bases; unmatched junction nucleotides: 1. CDR3 residues: CASSLDRGAYEQYF. The CDR3 DNA is TGTGCCAGCAGCTTAGACAGGGGGGCCTACGAGCAGTACTTC.

V and J are TRBV4-1 and TRBJ1-6, with D possibly matching TRBD1 (6 bases). Germline V gene lookup returns CDR1 MGHRA and CDR2 YSYEKL. The V gene lost 0 bases and the J gene lost 7 bases, with 16 bases spanning the gap. CDR3 length equals 17 residues. The CDR3 DNA reads as TGCGCCAGCAGCCAAGATCGGGGGCAGGGGAGGAATTCACCCCTCCACTTT. This encodes CASSQDRGQGRNSPLHF.

This sequence joins TRBV6-4 and TRBJ2-7; 7 bases fit TRBD2. CDR3 length: 16 residues. In germline, CDR1 is MRHNA, CDR2 SNTAGT. The V and J ends lost 0 bases and 4 bases, in that order; junction bases with no gene match: 9. CDR3 sequence reads: CASSDSGGGKRYEQYF. The DNA of the CDR3 is TGTGCCAGCAGTGACTCCGGCGGGGGAAAGAGGTACGAGCAGTACTTC.

The chain links TRBV5-1 to TRBJ1-4; 9 bases map to TRBD1. The junction had 1 base not matched to a gene; V was cut back by 3 bases and J by 4 bases. This CDR3 comprises 14 residues. CDR1 and CDR2 (germline): SGHRS, YFSETQ. The CDR3 here is CASSSGQGNEKLFF. In nucleotides, the CDR3 is TGCGCCAGCAGCTCGGGACAGGGTAATGAAAAACTGTTTTTT.

In DNA form, the CDR3 reads TGTGCCTGGACCAAGAGAGGACAGGCCTCTGGGGCCAACGTCCTGACTTTC. Its translation: CAWTKRGQASGANVLTF. The gene calls are TRBV30 and TRBJ2-6, with 7 bases identical to TRBD1. There are 17 residues in the CDR3. The J segment lost 0 bases and the V segment lost 4 bases, leaving 9 bases of the junction unmatched. Germline V gene lookup returns CDR1 GTSNPN and CDR2 SVGIG (reference sequence).

The chain carries TRBV19 and TRBJ1-4, with no clear D. Germline-derived CDR1 and CDR2 are LNHDA and SQIVND (reference sequence). The CDR3 consists of 15 residues. With 6 bases removed from V and 7 bases from J, the gap between germline ends came to 18 bases. The CDR3 DNA sequence: TGTGCCAGTAGCAGCACTCGGGCCGCGGGTGAAAAACTGTTTTTT. Translation gives CASSSTRAAGEKLFF.